Each of the 4 T cell receptor beta chains below was sequenced from the same sample in a study of type 1 and type 2 diabetes patients. The PCR template was genomic DNA. A primer set of 30 forward and 13 reverse primers amplified the CDR3. TCRdb re-called the multiplex PCR reads with MiXCR, one entry per CDR3 protein. The sample consists of 250,000 or so distinct CDR3 sequences, approximately 50% of them appearing once. The sequencing input was peripheral blood mononuclear cells (PBMCs). The receptors were sampled from a man aged 18 to 35 with type 2 diabetes.

V usage is TRBV2 and J usage is TRBJ2-1; D is possibly TRBD1 (5 bases). CDR3 length: 11 amino acids. Looked up from germline, CDR1 is SNHLY and CDR2 is FYNNEI. Trimming left V 6 bases short and J 10 bases short, with 10 bases between. In DNA form, the CDR3 reads TGTGCCAGCAGAGGGGTTTGGGAGCAGTTCTTC. It translates to CASRGVWEQFF.

The rearrangement uses TRBV10-3 and TRBJ2-7; 9 nucleotides agree with TRBD1. This CDR3 is 16 amino acids long. V was pared by 0 bases and J by 5 bases, with 8 bases of the junction left unmatched. Germline V lookup: CDR1 ENHRY, CDR2 SYGVKD. CDR3 loop: CAISESKGQGGNEQYF. CDR3 sequence (DNA): TGTGCCATCAGTGAGTCCAAGGGACAGGGCGGGAACGAGCAGTACTTC.

The DNA for the CDR3 is TGTGCCAGCAATTCCGCTCAAGTAGGCAATCAGCCCCAGCATTTT. It yields the protein CASNSAQVGNQPQHF. The chain is built from TRBV6-2 or TRBV6-3 and TRBJ1-5; the D is unclear. Trimming removed 7 bases at V and 2 bases at J, with 15 bases between. This CDR3 has 15 amino acids. The germline V gene encodes CDR1 MNHEY and CDR2 SVGEGT.

This chain links TRBV19 with TRBJ2-1, with D hard to call. The CDR3 sequence is 12 residues long. CDR1 and CDR2 from the germline V gene are LNHDA and SQIVND (reference sequence). The V end was cut by 5 bases, the J end by 2 bases, with 4 bases between. The CDR3 region is CASSAPYNEQFF. As DNA, the CDR3 is TGTGCCAGTAGTGCCCCCTACAATGAGCAGTTCTTC.